The 18 T cell receptor beta chains given below trace back to one sample, sequenced in a study of T cell repertoires in cytomegalovirus infection. TCRdb re-analysed the reads in MiXCR, keeping a single row per CDR3 protein. The sample carries approximately 600,000 distinct CDR3 sequences, over 35% recorded once. Their target antigens are unknown. The source was cultured PBMCs, collected from culture after CMV antigen stimulation. Receptors were obtained from a human donor in good health (CMV status not recorded). Some clones in this sample may be carry-over from other donors' samples.

This clonotype was counted at least ten times. The chain employs TRBV7-2 and TRBJ2-5, with 7 bases identical to TRBD2. Germline V gives CDR1 SGHTA, CDR2 FQGNSA. V shed 4 bases and J 4 bases; nucleotides not matched to a gene: 6. This CDR3 spans 14 amino acids. CDR3 residues: CASSWGGSRETQYF. For the CDR3, the DNA is TGTGCCAGCAGCTGGGGGGGTAGCCGAGAGACCCAGTACTTC.

This clonotype was seen at least ten times. The rearrangement joins TRBV7-2 to TRBJ2-1; 10 nucleotides line up with TRBD2. In germline, CDR1 is SGHTA, CDR2 FQGNSA. With V trimmed by 5 bases and J by 9 bases, 16 bases remained unmatched. This CDR3 is 17 amino acids long. Here the CDR3 reads CASSLLSTSGGESEQFF. CDR3 DNA sequence: TGTGCCAGCAGCCTACTCTCGACCAGCGGGGGGGAGAGTGAGCAGTTCTTC.

A few counts support this clonotype. The chain employs TRBV7-9 and TRBJ2-5, with D unresolved. The germline V gene has CDR1 SEHNR and CDR2 FQNEAQ (reference sequence). Trimming removed 1 base from V and 5 bases from J, with 11 bases in between. The CDR3 sequence is 14 residues long. CDR3 sequence: CASSLGRSEETQYF. The CDR3 nucleotides read TGTGCCAGCAGCTTAGGCAGGTCGGAGGAGACCCAGTACTTC.

This clonotype was seen more than once but under ten times. The gene calls are TRBV11-2 and TRBJ2-5; no clear D. V lost 0 bases, J lost 6 bases, and 11 bases lay in between. Looked up from germline, CDR1 is SGHAT and CDR2 is FQNNGV. CDR3 size: 14 residues. The CDR3 DNA reads as TGTGCCAGCAGCTTAGATCCTGCAGGAAAGACCCAGTACTTC. Translating gives CASSLDPAGKTQYF.

This clonotype was seen only a few times. The chain combines TRBV11-2 with TRBJ1-5; TRBD1 matches at 10 bases. V shed 7 bases and J 0 bases; nucleotides not matched to a gene: 9. This CDR3 has 17 residues. CDR1 and CDR2 from the germline V gene are SGHAT and FQNNGV. CDR3 loop: CASTRDRGFCSNQPQHF. The CDR3 nucleotides are TGTGCCAGCACCCGGGACAGGGGCTTTTGTAGCAATCAGCCCCAGCATTTT. The whole variable domain, remainder taken from reference TRBV11-2 and TRBJ1-5, is EAGVAQSPRYKIIEKRQSVAFWCNPISGHATLYWYQQILGQGPKLLIQFQNNGVVDDSQLPKDRFSAERLKGVDSTLKIQPAKLEDSAVYLCASTRDRGFCSNQPQHFGDGTRLSIL.

This sequence joins TRBV20-1 and TRBJ2-7; 10 bases align to TRBD2. The V segment lost 0 bases and the J segment 5 bases; nucleotides outside the gene matches: 10. CDR3 length: 16 amino acids. Germline CDR1 DFQATT, CDR2 SNEGSKA (reference sequence). CDR3 DNA sequence: TGCAGTGCTAGAGATCGTAAACTAGCGGGGATGAACGAGCAGTACTTC. Translated, it gives CSARDRKLAGMNEQYF.

V gene TRBV7-6 combines with J gene TRBJ1-2, with a weak D call TRBD1 (5 bases). Germline V gene sequence: CDR1 SGHVS, CDR2 FNYEAQ. The ends were cut back, 3 bases at V and 4 bases at J, with 12 bases in the middle. This CDR3 region has 14 residues. CDR3 residues: CASSLGGPSYGYTF. The CDR3 bases are TGTGCCAGCAGCTTGGGGGGACCGAGCTATGGCTACACCTTC.

The V gene is TRBV5-6, the J gene TRBJ2-7, with 10 bases that match TRBD2. Germline V gene sequence: CDR1 SGHDT, CDR2 YYEEEE. This CDR3 contains 16 residues. V dropped 4 bases and J dropped 5; count of bases not matched to a gene: 12. The CDR3 DNA reads as TGTGCCAGCAGCACGGAGGCTAGCGGGAGCGTCGACGAGCAGTACTTC. Residues: CASSTEASGSVDEQYF. The full variable domain, with the rest looked up from reference TRBV5-6 and TRBJ2-7, is DAGVTQSPTHLIKTRGQQVTLRCSPKSGHDTVSWYQQALGQGPQFIFQYYEEEERQRGNFPDRFSGHQFPNYSSELNVNALLLGDSALYLCASSTEASGSVDEQYFGPGTRLTVT.

V usage is TRBV12-5 and J usage is TRBJ1-5; tentatively, D is TRBD1 (6 bases). Germline CDR1 is LGHNT and CDR2 is FRNRAP. This CDR3 contains 14 residues. V gave up 7 bases and J gave up 3 bases, with 13 bases separating them. The CDR3 sequence: CASADGQNNQPQHF. The CDR3 bases are TGTGCTAGTGCTGATGGACAGAACAATCAGCCCCAGCATTTT.

CDR3 protein: CSARVVGDSPLHF. The CDR3 DNA follows: TGCAGTGCTAGAGTGGTGGGGGATTCACCCCTCCACTTT. The rearrangement joins TRBV20-1 to TRBJ1-6, with TRBD1 as a possible D gene (5 bases). V dropped 1 base and J dropped 8 bases, with 9 bases sitting between them. The length of the CDR3 is 13 residues. Germline assignment: CDR1 DFQATT and CDR2 SNEGSKA (reference sequence).

The chain is built from TRBV7-9 and TRBJ1-2; D perhaps matches TRBD1 (6 bases). The CDR3 is 14 residues long. Germline V gene sequence: CDR1 SEHNR, CDR2 FQNEAQ (reference sequence). V lost 5 bases to trimming and J lost 6 bases, with 16 bases between them. CDR3 in amino acids: CASSGGGGDHGYTF. The CDR3 bases are TGTGCCAGCAGCGGAGGCGGGGGCGACCATGGCTACACCTTC.

This clonotype was detected a few times. This chain joins TRBV6-2 or TRBV6-3 and TRBJ2-5; D perhaps matches TRBD1 (5 bases). The CDR3 covers 11 residues. The V gene lost 8 bases and the J gene lost 4 bases, with 8 bases spanning the gap. Germline V gene lookup returns CDR1 MNHEY and CDR2 SVGEGT. The CDR3 region is CASLQGETQYF. In DNA form, the CDR3 reads TGTGCCAGCCTCCAGGGAGAGACCCAGTACTTC.

V usage is TRBV12-3 or TRBV12-4 and J usage is TRBJ2-1; TRBD2 is a possible D gene (6 bases). The CDR3 is made up of 15 amino acids. Trimming removed 5 bases at V and 6 bases at J, with 17 bases between. CDR3 sequence reads: CASSAGLLQINEQFF. The CDR3 DNA follows: TGTGCCAGCAGTGCGGGACTCCTCCAGATCAATGAGCAGTTCTTC.

J is TRBJ2-7 and V is TRBV5-6; TRBD1 might be the D (5 bases). Trimming took off 3 bases at V and 0 bases at J, with 13 bases between the two ends. The CDR3 has 15 residues. Germline V lookup: CDR1 SGHDT, CDR2 YYEEEE. CDR3 bases: TGTGCCAGCAGCTCAGGGTTTTGGATCTCCTACGAGCAGTACTTC. As protein: CASSSGFWISYEQYF.

The gene calls are TRBV30 and TRBJ2-1; maybe TRBD2 (6 bases). V lost 5 bases and J lost 9, with 32 bases in between. The CDR3 length is 18 residues. The germline CDR1 and CDR2 sequences are GTSNPN and SVGIG (reference sequence). The CDR3 DNA reads as TGTGCCTGGGGAGGGAGCCAATTCGACCTTCAATGGGGTACTGAGCAGTTCTTC. It codes for CAWGGSQFDLQWGTEQFF.

V and J are TRBV7-2 and TRBJ2-2; 7 bases are shared with TRBD2. Germline values: CDR1 SGHTA, CDR2 FQGNSA. The ends lost 0 bases at V and 4 bases at J; junction bases unmatched: 8. There are 17 residues in the CDR3. The CDR3 coding sequence is TGTGCCAGCAGCTTAGCGCGGGGAGGGTTTACCACCGGGGAGCTGTTTTTT. Protein sequence: CASSLARGGFTTGELFF.

This clonotype has a count of ten or more. The V call is TRBV7-6, the J call TRBJ2-7, with no clear D. Germline values: CDR1 SGHVS, CDR2 FNYEAQ. The CDR3 has 12 amino acids. Trimming left V 2 bases short and J 6 bases short, with 8 bases between. CDR3 residues: CASSLIVGEQYF. DNA for the CDR3: TGTGCCAGCAGCTTAATTGTAGGCGAGCAGTACTTC.

The genes are TRBV4-2 and TRBJ2-3; 9 bases agree with TRBD1. V lost 3 bases and J lost 4; bases outside the gene matches: 5. Germline V gives CDR1 LGHNA, CDR2 YNFKEQ. The CDR3 extends over 15 amino acids. The DNA for the CDR3 is TGTGCCAGCAGCCAGGGGGGACAGGGACCAGATACGCAGTATTTT. Protein product: CASSQGGQGPDTQYF.